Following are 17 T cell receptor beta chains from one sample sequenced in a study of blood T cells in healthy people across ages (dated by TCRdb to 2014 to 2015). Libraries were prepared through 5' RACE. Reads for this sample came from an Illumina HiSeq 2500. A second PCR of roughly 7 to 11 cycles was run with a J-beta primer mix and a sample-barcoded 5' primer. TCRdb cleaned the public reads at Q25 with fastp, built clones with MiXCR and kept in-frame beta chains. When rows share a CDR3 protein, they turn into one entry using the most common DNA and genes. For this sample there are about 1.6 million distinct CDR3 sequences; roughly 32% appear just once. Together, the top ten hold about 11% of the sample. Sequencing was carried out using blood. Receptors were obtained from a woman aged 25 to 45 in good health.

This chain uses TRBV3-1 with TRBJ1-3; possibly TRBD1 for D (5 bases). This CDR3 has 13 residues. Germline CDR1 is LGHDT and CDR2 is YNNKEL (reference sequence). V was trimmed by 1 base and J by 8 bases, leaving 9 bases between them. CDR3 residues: CASSQARDYTIYF. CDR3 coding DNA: TGTGCCAGCAGCCAAGCCAGGGACTACACCATATATTTT.

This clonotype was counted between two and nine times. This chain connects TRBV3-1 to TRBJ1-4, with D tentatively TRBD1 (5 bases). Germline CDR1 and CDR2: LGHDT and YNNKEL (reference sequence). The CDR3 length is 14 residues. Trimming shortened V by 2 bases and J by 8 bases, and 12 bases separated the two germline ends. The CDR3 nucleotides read TGTGCCAGCAGCCAAAGGGGCGCGGTAGAAAAACTGTTTTTT. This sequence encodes CASSQRGAVEKLFF. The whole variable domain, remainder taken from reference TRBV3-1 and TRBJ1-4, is DTAVSQTPKYLVTQMGNDKSIKCEQNLGHDTMYWYKQDSKKFLKIMFSYNNKELIINETVPNRFSPKSPDKAHLNLHINSLELGDSAVYFCASSQRGAVEKLFFGSGTQLSVL.

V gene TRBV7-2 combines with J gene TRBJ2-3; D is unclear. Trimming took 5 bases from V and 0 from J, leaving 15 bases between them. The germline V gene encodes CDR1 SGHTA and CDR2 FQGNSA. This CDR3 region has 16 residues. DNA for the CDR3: TGTGCCAGCAGCCGGGTTCTGCCCACAAGCACAGATACGCAGTATTTT. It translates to CASSRVLPTSTDTQYF. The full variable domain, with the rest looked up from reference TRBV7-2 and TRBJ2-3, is GAGVSQSPSNKVTEKGKDVELRCDPISGHTALYWYRQSLGQGLEFLIYFQGNSAPDKSGLPSDRFSAERTGGSVSTLTIQRTQQEDSAVYLCASSRVLPTSTDTQYFGPGTRLTVL.

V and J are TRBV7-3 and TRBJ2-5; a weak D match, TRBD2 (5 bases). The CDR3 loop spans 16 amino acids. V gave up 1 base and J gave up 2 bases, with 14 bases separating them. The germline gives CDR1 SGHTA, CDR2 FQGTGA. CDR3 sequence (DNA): TGTGCCAGCAGCTTAATTGCTAGCTCTTTACAAGAGACCCAGTACTTC. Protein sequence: CASSLIASSLQETQYF. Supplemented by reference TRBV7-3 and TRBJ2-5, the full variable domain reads GAGVSQTPSNKVTEKGKYVELRCDPISGHTALYWYRQSLGQGPEFLIYFQGTGAADDSGLPNDRFFAVRPEGSVSTLKIQRTERGDSAVYLCASSLIASSLQETQYFGPGTRLLVL.

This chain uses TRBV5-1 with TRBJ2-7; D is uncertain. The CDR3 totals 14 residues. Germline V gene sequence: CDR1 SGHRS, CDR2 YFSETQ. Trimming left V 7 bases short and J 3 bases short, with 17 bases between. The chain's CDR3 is CASRFSHGLYEQYF. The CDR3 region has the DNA TGCGCCAGCCGTTTTTCTCATGGCCTCTACGAGCAGTACTTC.

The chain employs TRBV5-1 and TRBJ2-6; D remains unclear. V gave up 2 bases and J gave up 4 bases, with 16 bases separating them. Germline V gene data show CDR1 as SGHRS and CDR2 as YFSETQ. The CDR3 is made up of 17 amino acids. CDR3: CASSFLDAFSGANVLTF. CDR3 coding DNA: TGCGCCAGCAGCTTCCTGGACGCCTTCTCCGGGGCCAACGTCCTGACTTTC.

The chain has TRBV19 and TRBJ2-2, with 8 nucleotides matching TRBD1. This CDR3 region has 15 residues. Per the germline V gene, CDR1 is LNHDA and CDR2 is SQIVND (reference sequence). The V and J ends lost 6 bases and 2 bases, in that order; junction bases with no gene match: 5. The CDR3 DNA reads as TGTGCCAGTAGGGTTGACAGGGGCAACACCGGGGAGCTGTTTTTT. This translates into CASRVDRGNTGELFF.

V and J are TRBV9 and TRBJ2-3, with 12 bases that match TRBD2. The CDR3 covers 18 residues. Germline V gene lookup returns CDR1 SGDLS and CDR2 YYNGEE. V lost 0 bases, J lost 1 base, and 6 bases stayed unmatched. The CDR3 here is CASSVALAGGPGTDTQYF. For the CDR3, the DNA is TGTGCCAGCAGCGTAGCTCTAGCGGGAGGGCCTGGCACAGATACGCAGTATTTT.

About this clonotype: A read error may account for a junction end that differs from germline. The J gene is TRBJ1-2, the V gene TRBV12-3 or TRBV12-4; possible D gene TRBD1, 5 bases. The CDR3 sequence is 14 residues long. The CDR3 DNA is TGTGCCAGCAGGTTAGCGCGAACAGGCCATGGCTACACCTTC. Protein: CASRLARTGHGYTF.

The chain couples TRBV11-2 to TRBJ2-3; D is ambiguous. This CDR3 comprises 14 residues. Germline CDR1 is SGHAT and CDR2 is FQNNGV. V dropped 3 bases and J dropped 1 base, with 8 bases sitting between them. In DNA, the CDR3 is TGTGCCAGCAGCTTCACGGCCGGCACAGATACGCAGTATTTT. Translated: CASSFTAGTDTQYF.

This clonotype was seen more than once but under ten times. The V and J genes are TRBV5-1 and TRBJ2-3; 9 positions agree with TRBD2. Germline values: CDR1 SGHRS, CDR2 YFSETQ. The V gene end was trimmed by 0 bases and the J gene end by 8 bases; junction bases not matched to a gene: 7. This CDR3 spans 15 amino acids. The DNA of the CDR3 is TGCGCCAGCAGCTTGGGGGTAGCGGGAGACGGTACGCAGTATTTT. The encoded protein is CASSLGVAGDGTQYF.

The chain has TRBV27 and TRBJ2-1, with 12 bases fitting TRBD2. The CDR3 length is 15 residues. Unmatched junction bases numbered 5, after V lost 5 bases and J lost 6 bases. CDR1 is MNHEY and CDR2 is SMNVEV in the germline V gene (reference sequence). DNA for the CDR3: TGTGCCAGCAGTCTAGCGGGAGGGGGGGTCAATGAGCAGTTCTTC. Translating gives CASSLAGGGVNEQFF.

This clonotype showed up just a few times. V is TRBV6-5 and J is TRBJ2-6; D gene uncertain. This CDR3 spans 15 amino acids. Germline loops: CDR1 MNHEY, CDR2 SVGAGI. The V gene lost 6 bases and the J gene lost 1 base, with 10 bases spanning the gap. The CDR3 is CASSPDGSGANVLTF. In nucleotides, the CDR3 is TGTGCCAGCAGCCCTGACGGGTCTGGGGCCAACGTCCTGACTTTC.

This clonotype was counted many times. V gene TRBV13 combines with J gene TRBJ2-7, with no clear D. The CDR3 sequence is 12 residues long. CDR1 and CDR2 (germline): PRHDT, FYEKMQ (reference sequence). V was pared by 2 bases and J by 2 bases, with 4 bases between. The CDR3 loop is CASSLITYEQYF. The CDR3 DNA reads TGTGCCAGCAGCTTAATCACCTACGAGCAGTACTTC.

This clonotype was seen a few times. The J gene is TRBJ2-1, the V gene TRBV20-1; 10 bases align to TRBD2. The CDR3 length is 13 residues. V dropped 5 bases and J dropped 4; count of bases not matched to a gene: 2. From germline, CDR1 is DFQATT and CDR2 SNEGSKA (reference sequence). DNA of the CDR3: TGCAGTGCTGAACTAGCGGGGTACAATGAGCAGTTCTTC. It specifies CSAELAGYNEQFF.

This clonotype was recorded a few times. The CDR3 loop reads CASSWDARGSTEAFF. The CDR3 bases are TGTGCCAGCAGCTGGGACGCCAGGGGGTCCACTGAAGCTTTCTTT. V usage is TRBV11-1 and J usage is TRBJ1-1; 7 nucleotides line up with TRBD1. Germline values: CDR1 SGHAT, CDR2 FQDESV (reference sequence). CDR3 length: 15 amino acids. V trimming: 4 bases; J trimming: 4 bases; junction bases outside the gene matches: 9.

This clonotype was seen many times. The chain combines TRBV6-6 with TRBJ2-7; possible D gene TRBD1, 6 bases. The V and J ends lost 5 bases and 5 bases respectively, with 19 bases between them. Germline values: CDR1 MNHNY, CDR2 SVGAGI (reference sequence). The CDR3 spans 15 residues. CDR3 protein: CASSQSPRGFDEQYF. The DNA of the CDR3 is TGTGCCAGCAGTCAATCCCCCAGGGGTTTTGACGAGCAGTACTTC.